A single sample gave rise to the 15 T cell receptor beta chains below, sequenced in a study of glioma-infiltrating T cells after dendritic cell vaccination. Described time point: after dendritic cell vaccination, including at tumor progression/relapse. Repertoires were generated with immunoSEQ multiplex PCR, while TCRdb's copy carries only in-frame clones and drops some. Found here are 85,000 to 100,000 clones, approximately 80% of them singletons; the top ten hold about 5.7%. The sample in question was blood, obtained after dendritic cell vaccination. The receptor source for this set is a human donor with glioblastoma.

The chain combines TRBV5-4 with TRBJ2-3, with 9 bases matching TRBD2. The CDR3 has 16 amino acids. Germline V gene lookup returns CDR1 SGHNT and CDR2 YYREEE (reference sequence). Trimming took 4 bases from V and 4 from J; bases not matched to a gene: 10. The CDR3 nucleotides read TGTGCCAGCAGCGGGGGGCGGGAGGGTCACGCAGATACGCAGTATTTT. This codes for CASSGGREGHADTQYF.

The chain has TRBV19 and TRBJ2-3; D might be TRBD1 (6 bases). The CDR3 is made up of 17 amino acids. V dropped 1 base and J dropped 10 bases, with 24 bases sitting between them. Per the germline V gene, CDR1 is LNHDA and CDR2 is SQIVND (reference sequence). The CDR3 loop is CASSIVPWQGHVVPQYF. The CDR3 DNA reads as TGTGCCAGTAGTATAGTTCCTTGGCAGGGGCACGTCGTTCCGCAGTATTTT.

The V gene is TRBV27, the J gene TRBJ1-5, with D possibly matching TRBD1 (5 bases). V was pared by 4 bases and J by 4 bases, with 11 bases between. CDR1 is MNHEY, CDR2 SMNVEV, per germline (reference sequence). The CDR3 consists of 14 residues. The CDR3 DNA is TGTGCCAGCAGTTGGAGGGGAGCTAATCAGCCCCAGCATTTT. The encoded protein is CASSWRGANQPQHF.

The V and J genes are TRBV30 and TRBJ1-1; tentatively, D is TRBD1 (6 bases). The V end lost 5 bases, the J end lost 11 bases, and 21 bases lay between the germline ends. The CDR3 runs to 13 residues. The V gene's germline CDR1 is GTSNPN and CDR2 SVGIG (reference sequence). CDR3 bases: TGTGCCTGGGTAACTCTAGGGGGGACTAGGGCTTTCTTT. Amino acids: CAWVTLGGTRAFF.

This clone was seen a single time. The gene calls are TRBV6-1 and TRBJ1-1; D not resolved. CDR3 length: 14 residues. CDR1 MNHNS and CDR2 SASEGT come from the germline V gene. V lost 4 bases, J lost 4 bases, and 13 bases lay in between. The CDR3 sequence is CASSGWEGSTEAFF. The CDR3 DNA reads TGTGCCAGCAGTGGATGGGAGGGCAGCACTGAAGCTTTCTTT.

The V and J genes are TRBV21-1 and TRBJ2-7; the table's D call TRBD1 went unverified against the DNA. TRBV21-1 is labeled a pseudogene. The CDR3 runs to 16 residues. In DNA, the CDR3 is TGTGCCAGCAGCAAGCTTGAACAGGGGGCCAGCTACGAGCAGTACTTC. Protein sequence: CASSKLEQGASYEQYF.

The CDR3 coding sequence is TGTGCCAGCAGCCTCGGGGCTAGCGGGATGGCGGGGGAGCTGTTTTTT. Translation: CASSLGASGMAGELFF. The chain is built from TRBV7-3 and TRBJ2-2, with 9 bases aligning to TRBD2. This CDR3 is 16 amino acids long. Germline CDR1 SGHTA, CDR2 FQGTGA. Trimming cost V 5 bases and J 8 bases; bases outside gene matches: 12.

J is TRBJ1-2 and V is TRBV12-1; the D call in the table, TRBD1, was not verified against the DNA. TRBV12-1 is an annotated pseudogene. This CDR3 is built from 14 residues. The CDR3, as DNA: TGTGCCAGCAGGGACAAAACAGGGGGCTCGGGCTACACCTTC. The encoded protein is CASRDKTGGSGYTF.

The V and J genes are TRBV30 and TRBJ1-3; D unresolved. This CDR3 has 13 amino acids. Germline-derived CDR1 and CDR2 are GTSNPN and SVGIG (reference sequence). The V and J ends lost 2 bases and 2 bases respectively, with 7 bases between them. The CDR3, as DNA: TGTGCCTGGAGTCGAGGTACTGGAAACACCATATATTTT. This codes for CAWSRGTGNTIYF.

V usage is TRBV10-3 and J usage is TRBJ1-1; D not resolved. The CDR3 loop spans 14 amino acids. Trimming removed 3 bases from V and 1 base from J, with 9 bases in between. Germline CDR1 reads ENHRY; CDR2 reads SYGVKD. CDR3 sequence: CAISDRTRNTEAFF. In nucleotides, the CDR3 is TGTGCCATCAGTGATCGAACCAGGAACACTGAAGCTTTCTTT.

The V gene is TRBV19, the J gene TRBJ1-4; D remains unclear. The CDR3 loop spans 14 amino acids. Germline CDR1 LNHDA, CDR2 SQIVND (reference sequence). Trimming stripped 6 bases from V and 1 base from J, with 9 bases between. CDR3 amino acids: CASRPGITNEKLFF. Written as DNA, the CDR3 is TGTGCCAGTAGACCCGGGATAACTAATGAAAAACTGTTTTTT.

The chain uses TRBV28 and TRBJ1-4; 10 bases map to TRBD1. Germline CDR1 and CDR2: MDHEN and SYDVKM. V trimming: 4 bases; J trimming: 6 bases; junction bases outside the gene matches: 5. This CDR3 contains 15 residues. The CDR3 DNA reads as TGTGCCAGCAGTTCGACAGGGGGCGCGGATGAAAAACTGTTTTTT. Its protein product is CASSSTGGADEKLFF. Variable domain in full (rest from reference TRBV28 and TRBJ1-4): DVKVTQSSRYLVKRTGEKVFLECVQDMDHENMFWYRQDPGLGLRLIYFSYDVKMKEKGDIPEGYSVSREKKERFSLILESASTNQTSMYLCASSSTGGADEKLFFGSGTQLSVL.

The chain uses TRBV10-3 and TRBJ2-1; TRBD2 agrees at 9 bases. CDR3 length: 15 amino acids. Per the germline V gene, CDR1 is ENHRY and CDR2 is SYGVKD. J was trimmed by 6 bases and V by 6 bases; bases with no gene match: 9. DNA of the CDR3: TGTGCCATCAGGGGAGCGGGGGGTATGGGCAATGAGCAGTTCTTC. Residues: CAIRGAGGMGNEQFF.

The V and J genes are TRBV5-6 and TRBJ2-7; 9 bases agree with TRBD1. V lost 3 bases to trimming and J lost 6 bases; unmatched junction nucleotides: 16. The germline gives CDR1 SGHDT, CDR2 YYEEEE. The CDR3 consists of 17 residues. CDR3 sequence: CASSSLTRQGVSREQYF. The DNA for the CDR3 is TGTGCCAGCAGCTCCTTAACCCGACAGGGGGTCTCGCGCGAGCAGTACTTC.

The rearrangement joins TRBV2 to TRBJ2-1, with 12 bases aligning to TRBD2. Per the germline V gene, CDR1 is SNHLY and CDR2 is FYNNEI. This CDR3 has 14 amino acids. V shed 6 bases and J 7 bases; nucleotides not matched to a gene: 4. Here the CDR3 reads CASRRTSGINEQFF. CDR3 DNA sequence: TGTGCCAGCAGGAGGACTAGCGGGATAAATGAGCAGTTCTTC.